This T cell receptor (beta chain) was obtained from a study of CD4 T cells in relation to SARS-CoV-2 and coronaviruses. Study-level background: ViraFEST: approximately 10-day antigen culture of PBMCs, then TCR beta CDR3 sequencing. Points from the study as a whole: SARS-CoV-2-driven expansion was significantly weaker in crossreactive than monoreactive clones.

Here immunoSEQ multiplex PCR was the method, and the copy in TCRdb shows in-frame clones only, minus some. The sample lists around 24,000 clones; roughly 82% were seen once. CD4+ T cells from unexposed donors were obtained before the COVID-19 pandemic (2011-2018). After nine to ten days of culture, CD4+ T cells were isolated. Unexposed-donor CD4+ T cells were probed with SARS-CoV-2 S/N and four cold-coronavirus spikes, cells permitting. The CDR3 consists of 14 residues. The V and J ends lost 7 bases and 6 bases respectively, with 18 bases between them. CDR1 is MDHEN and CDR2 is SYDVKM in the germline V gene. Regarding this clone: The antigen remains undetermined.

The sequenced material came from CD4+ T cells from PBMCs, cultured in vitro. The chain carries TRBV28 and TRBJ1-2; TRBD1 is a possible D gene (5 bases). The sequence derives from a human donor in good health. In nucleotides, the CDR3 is TGTGCCAGCACCCCGGGGGTTAGGACCAATGGCTACACCTTC. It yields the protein CASTPGVRTNGYTF.